This T cell receptor (beta chain) was identified in a study of cytomegalovirus exposure and HLA in healthy donors. CDR1 and CDR2 from the germline V gene are MNHNS and SASEGT. The CDR3 is 15 amino acids. Unmatched junction bases numbered 2, after V lost 6 bases and J lost 0 bases. With 60 Vbeta and 13 Jbeta primers, the PCR was carried out. This table comes from immunoSEQ multiplex PCR, and its TCRdb copy is limited to in-frame clones, with some not included. The sample carries about 130,000 clones, over 70% recorded once. The gene calls are TRBV6-1 and TRBJ2-3; 11 nucleotides align to TRBD2. The source is a woman aged 40-49 years in good health and CMV-seronegative. The sample taken for sequencing was PBMCs. This chain's CDR3 is CASRTSGSSTDTQYF. Here the CDR3 DNA reads TGTGCCAGCAGAACTAGCGGGAGTAGCACAGATACGCAGTATTTT.